A single T cell receptor (beta chain) is shown here with its context. In the original workflow: Amplification of reference gene primers was used by the study to estimate nucleated cell counts. TCRdb keeps only in-frame clones here, not all; method: immunoSEQ multiplex PCR. The D gene and trimming were derived from the DNA, and the V and J assignments and clone size from that table. The table lists 110,000 to 150,000 clones, about four fifths of them singletons. Cohort allocation depended upon clinical history that participants reported. In Cohort 3, a recovered donor had either two negative PCRs, clearance, or symptom resolution. This CDR3 contains 15 residues. Trimming removed 8 bases from V and 4 bases from J; junction bases left unmatched: 9. Germline values: CDR1 MDHEN, CDR2 SYDVKM. The data were obtained in a study of blood T cell repertoires in COVID-19. As for the study in general: Samples representing acute and convalescent COVID-19 were sourced from the United States, Italy and Spain.

The source of this sequence is a man aged 50 to 60 who had recovered from COVID-19. V and J are TRBV28 and TRBJ2-1; 9 nucleotides agree with TRBD2. Input material: PBMCs or T cells enriched from blood (not recorded which). The CDR3 DNA follows: TGTGCCAGCCAAAGGAGCGGGGGGCGATACAATGAGCAGTTCTTC. Amino acids: CASQRSGGRYNEQFF.